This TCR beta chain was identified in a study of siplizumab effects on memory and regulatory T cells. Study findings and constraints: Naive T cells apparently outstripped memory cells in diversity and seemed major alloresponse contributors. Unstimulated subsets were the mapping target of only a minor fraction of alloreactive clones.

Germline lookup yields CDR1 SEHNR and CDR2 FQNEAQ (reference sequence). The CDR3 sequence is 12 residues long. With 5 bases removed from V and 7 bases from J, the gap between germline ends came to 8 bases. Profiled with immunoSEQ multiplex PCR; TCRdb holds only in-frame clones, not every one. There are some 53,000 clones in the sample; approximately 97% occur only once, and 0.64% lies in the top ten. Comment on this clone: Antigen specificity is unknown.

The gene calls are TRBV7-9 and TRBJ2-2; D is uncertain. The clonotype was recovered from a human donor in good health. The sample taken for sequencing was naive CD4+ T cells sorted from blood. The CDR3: CASSLVSGELFF. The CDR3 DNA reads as TGTGCCAGCAGCCTGGTCAGCGGGGAGCTGTTTTTT.